These 2 T cell receptor beta chains were sequenced from one sample in a study of shared clonotypes between healthy human individuals. Data came from immunoSEQ multiplex PCR; TCRdb stores just in-frame clones and leaves some out. Here the sample spans about 2.5 million clones, less than 95% being singletons. Sequencing was performed on naive CD4+ T cells from PBMCs. This sample's subset: CD45RA+ positively selected. Receptors originate from a man aged 18 to 30 in good health. Some clones in this sample may be carry-over from other donors' samples.

Concerning this clone: This same CDR3 is encoded by further DNA sequences in the sample. This sequence joins TRBV19 and TRBJ1-4; no definite D call. With 3 bases removed from V and 6 bases from J, the gap between germline ends came to 11 bases. In germline, CDR1 is LNHDA, CDR2 SQIVND (reference sequence). The CDR3 has 14 residues. DNA for the CDR3: TGTGCCAGTAGTATCGGGCAGGACCATGAAAAACTGTTTTTT. Translated, it gives CASSIGQDHEKLFF.

This chain's CDR3 is CASSSVKGGARGTEAFF. The CDR3 nucleotides are TGTGCCAGCAGCTCGGTTAAAGGGGGGGCGCGGGGCACTGAAGCTTTCTTT. The chain uses TRBV7-8 and TRBJ1-1, with D perhaps matching TRBD1 (6 bases). Between the trimmed V and J ends, which lost 4 bases and 4 bases, there was a span of 22 bases. This CDR3 spans 17 amino acids. CDR1 is SGHVS and CDR2 is FQNEAQ in the germline V gene. The full variable domain, rest sourced from reference TRBV7-8 and TRBJ1-1, is GAGVSQSPRYKVAKRGQDVALRCDPISGHVSLFWYQQALGQGPEFLTYFQNEAQLDKSGLPSDRFFAERPEGSVSTLKIQRTQQEDSAVYLCASSSVKGGARGTEAFFGQGTRLTVV.